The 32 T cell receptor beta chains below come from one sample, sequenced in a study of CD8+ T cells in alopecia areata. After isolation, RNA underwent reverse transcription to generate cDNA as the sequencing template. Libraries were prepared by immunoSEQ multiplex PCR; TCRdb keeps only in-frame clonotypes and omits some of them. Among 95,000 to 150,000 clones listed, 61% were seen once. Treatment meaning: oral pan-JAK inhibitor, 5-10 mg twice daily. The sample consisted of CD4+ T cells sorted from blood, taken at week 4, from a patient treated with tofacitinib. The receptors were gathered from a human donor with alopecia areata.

CDR3 region: CAWDKEVGETQYF. In nucleotides, the CDR3 is TGTGCCTGGGACAAGGAGGTAGGAGAGACCCAGTACTTC. The rearrangement uses TRBV30 and TRBJ2-5, with D possibly TRBD2 on 5 matching bases. CDR1 and CDR2 (germline): GTSNPN, SVGIG (reference sequence). There are 13 residues in the CDR3. Trimming removed 5 bases at V and 4 bases at J, with 14 bases between.

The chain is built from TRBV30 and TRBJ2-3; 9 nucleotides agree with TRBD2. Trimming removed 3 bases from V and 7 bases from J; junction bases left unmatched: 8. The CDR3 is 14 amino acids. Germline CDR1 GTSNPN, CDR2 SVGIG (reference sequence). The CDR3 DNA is TGTGCCTGGAGACCAGCGGGAGGCCCTAATACGCAGTATTTT. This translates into CAWRPAGGPNTQYF. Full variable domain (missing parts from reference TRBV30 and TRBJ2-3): SQTIHQWPATLVQPVGSPLSLECTVEGTSNPNLYWYRQAAGRGLQLLFYSVGIGQISSEVPQNLSASRPQDRQFILSSKKLLLSDSGFYLCAWRPAGGPNTQYFGPGTRLTVL.

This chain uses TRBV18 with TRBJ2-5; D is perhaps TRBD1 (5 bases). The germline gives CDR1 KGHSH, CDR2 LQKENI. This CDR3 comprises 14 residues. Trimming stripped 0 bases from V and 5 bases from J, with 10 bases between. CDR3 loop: CASSPPDSRETQYF. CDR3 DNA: TGTGCCAGCTCACCACCCGACAGCCGGGAGACCCAGTACTTC.

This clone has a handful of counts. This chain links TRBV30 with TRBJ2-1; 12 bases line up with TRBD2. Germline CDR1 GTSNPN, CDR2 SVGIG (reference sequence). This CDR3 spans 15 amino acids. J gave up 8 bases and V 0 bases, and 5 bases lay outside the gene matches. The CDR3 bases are TGTGCCTGGAGTGTTACTAGCGGGAGGAGGTATGAGCAGTTCTTC. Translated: CAWSVTSGRRYEQFF.

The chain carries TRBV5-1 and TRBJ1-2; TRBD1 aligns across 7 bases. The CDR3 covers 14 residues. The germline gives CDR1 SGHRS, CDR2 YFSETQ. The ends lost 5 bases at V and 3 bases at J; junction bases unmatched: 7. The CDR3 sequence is CASRFGGGDYGYTF. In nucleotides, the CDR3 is TGCGCCAGCAGATTTGGAGGGGGCGACTATGGCTACACCTTC.

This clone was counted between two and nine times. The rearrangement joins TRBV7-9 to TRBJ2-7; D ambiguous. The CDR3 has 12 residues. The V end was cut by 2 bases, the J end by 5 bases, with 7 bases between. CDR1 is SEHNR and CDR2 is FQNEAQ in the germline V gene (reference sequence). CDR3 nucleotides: TGTGCCAGCAGCTTAACGGCGGACGAGCAGTACTTC. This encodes CASSLTADEQYF.

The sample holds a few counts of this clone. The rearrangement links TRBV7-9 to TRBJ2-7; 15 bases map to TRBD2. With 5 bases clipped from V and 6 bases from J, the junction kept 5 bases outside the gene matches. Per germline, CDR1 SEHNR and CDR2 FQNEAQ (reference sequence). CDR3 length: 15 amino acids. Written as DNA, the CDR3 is TGTGCCAGCAGCCGGGGACTAGCGGGAGGAAGCGAGCAGTACTTC. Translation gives CASSRGLAGGSEQYF.

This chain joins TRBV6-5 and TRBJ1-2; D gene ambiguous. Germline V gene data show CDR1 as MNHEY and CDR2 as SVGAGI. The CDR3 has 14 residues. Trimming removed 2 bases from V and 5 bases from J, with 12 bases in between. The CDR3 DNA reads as TGTGCCAGCAGTTACAATATCGGACCGTATGGCTACACCTTC. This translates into CASSYNIGPYGYTF.

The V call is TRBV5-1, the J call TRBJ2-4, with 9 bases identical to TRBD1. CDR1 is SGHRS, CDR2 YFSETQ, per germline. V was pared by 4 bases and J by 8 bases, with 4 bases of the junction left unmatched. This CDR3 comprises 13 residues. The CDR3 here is CASSRDRVDIQYF. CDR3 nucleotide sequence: TGCGCCAGCAGCCGGGACAGGGTGGACATTCAGTACTTC.

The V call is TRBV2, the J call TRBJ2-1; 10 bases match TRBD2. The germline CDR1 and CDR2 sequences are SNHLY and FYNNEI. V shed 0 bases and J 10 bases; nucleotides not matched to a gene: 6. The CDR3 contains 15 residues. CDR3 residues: CASSEAAGGLREQFF. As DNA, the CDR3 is TGTGCCAGCAGTGAAGCAGCGGGAGGGCTACGGGAGCAGTTCTTC.

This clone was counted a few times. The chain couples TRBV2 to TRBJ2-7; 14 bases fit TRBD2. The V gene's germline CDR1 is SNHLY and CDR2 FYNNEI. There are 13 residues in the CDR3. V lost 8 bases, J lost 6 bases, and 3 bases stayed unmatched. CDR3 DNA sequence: TGTGCCAGCGGGACTAGCGGGAGAGGCGAGCAGTACTTC. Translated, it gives CASGTSGRGEQYF.

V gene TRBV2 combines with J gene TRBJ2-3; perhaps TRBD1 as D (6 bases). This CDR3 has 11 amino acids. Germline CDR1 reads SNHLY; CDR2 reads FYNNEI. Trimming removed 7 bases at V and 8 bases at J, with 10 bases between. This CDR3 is CASNLRGTQYF. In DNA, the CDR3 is TGTGCCAGCAACCTCAGGGGTACGCAGTATTTT.

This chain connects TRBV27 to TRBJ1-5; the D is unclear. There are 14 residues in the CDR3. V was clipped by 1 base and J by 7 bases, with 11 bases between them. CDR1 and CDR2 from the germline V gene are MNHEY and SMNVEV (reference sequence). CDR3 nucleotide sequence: TGTGCCAGCAGTTTATTTGGGGTAGGGCAGCCCCAGCATTTT. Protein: CASSLFGVGQPQHF.

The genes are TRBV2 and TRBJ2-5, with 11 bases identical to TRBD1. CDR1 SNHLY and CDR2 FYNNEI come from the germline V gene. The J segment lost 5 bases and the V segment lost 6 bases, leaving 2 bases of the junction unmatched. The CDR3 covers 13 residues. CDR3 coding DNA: TGTGCCAGCAGGGACAGGGGGCAGGAGACCCAGTACTTC. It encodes CASRDRGQETQYF.

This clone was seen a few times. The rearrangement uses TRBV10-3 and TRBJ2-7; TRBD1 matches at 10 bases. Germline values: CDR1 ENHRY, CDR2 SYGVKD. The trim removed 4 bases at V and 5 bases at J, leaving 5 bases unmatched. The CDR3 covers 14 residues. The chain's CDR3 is CAISGDRGPNEQYF. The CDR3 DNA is TGTGCCATCAGTGGGGACAGGGGTCCCAACGAGCAGTACTTC.

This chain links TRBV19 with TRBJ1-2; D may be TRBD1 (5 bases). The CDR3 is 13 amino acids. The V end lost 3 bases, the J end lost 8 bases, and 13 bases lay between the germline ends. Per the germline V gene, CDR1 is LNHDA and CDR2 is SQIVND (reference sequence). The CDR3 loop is CASSMNGAEGYTF. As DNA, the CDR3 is TGTGCCAGTAGTATGAACGGGGCTGAGGGCTACACCTTC.

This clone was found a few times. CDR3 nucleotide sequence: TGTGCCAGCAGTTTATCGGGTTTCCGTGGAAACACCATATATTTT. Translated, it gives CASSLSGFRGNTIYF. This chain connects TRBV28 to TRBJ1-3; D is unclear. V was cut by 1 base and J by 3 bases, with 10 bases left in between. The CDR3 runs 15 residues. CDR1 is MDHEN and CDR2 is SYDVKM in the germline V gene.

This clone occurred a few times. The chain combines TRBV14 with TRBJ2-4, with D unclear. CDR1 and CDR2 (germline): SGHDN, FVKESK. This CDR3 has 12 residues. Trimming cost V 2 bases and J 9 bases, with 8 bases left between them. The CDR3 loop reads CASSQINGIQYF. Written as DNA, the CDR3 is TGTGCCAGCAGCCAAATCAACGGCATTCAGTACTTC.

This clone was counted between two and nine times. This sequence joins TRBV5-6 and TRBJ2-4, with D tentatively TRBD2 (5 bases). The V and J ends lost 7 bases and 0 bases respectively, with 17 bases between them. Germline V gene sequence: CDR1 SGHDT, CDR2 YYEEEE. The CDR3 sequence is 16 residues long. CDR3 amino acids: CASHYSSGLAKNIQYF. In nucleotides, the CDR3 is TGTGCCAGCCACTACTCATCGGGGTTAGCCAAAAACATTCAGTACTTC.

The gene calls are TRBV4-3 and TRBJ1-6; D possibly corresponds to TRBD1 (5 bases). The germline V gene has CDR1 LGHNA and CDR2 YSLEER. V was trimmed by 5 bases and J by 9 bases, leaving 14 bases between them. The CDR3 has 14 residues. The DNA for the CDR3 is TGCGCCAGCAGCAGGGGAGGGGTCGCTTCACCCCTCCACTTT. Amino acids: CASSRGGVASPLHF.

This CDR3 is CASSLVGTGQGADTQYF. The CDR3 DNA reads TGTGCCAGCAGCTTAGTCGGTACAGGACAGGGGGCCGATACGCAGTATTTT. V gene TRBV7-2 combines with J gene TRBJ2-3; 11 bases are shared with TRBD1. J was trimmed by 6 bases and V by 1 base; bases with no gene match: 9. From germline, CDR1 is SGHTA and CDR2 FQGNSA. This CDR3 region has 17 residues.

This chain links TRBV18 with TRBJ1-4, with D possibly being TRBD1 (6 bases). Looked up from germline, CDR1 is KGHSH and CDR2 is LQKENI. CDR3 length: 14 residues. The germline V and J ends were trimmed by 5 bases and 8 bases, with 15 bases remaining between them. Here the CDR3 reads CASSLDPGGEKLFF. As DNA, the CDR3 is TGTGCCAGCTCATTGGACCCGGGGGGCGAAAAACTGTTTTTT.

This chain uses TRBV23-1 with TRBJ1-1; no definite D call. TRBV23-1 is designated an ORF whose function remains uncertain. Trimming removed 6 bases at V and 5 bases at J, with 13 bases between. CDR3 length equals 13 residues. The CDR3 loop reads CASSLDGETEAFF. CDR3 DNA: TGCGCCAGCAGCCTAGACGGGGAGACTGAAGCTTTCTTT.

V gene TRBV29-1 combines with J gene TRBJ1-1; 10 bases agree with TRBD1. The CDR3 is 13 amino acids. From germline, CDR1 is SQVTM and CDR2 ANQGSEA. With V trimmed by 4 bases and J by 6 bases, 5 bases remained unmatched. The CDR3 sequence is CSVGGTGEAEAFF. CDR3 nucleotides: TGCAGCGTTGGAGGGACAGGGGAAGCTGAAGCTTTCTTT.

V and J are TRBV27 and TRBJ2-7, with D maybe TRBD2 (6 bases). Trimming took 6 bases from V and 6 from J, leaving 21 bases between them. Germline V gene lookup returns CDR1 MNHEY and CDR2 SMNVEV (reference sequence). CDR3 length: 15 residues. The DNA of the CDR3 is TGTGCCAGCAGACTGTCGCGGGAACCGTTCTCCGAGCAGTACTTC. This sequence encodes CASRLSREPFSEQYF.

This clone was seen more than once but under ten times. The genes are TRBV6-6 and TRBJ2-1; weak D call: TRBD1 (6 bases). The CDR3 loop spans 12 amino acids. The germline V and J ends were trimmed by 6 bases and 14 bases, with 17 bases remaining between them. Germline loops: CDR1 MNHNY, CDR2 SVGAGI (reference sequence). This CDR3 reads CASSPPGQIKFF. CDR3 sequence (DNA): TGTGCCAGCAGCCCTCCGGGACAAATTAAGTTCTTC.

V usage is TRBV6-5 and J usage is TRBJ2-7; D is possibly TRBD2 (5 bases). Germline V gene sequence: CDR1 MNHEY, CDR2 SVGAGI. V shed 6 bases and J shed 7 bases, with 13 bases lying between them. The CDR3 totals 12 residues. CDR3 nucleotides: TGTGCCAGCAGCTCCCCTTCGGGGGAGCAGTACTTC. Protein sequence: CASSSPSGEQYF.

The CDR3 sequence: CSVEEGQQETQYF. As DNA, the CDR3 is TGCAGCGTTGAGGAGGGACAGCAAGAGACCCAGTACTTC. The chain employs TRBV29-1 and TRBJ2-5; D might be TRBD1 (7 bases). CDR1 is SQVTM, CDR2 ANQGSEA, per germline. The CDR3 totals 13 residues. Trimming removed 3 bases at V and 2 bases at J, with 10 bases between.

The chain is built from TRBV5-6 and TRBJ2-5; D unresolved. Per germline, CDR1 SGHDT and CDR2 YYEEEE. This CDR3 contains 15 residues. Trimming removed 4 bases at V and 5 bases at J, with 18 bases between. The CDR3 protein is CASSPSGRTAETQYF. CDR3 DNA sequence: TGTGCCAGCAGCCCCTCGGGCAGAACTGCCGAGACCCAGTACTTC.

In DNA form, the CDR3 reads TGTGCCAGCAGGCCAGGGGTCAGGGCAGATACGCAGTATTTT. Amino acids: CASRPGVRADTQYF. This chain joins TRBV2 and TRBJ2-3; tentative D call: TRBD1 (6 bases). CDR1 is SNHLY, CDR2 FYNNEI, per germline. The CDR3 runs to 14 residues. Trimming removed 6 bases at V and 4 bases at J, with 14 bases between.

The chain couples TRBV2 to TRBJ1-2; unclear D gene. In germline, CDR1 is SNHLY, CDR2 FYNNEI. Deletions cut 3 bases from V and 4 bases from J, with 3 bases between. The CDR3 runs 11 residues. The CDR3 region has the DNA TGTGCCAGCAGTGATCGCTATGGCTACACCTTC. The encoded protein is CASSDRYGYTF.

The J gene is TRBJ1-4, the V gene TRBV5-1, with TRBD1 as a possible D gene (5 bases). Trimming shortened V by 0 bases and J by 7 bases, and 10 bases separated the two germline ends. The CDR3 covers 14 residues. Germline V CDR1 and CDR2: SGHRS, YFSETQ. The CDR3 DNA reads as TGCGCCAGCAGCTTGGGACAGCCAACTGAAAAACTGTTTTTT. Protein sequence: CASSLGQPTEKLFF.